What follows is one TCR beta chain and its context. The data were produced by immunoSEQ multiplex PCR, yet TCRdb's version contains in-frame clones alone and is incomplete. The table records some 20,000 clones, roughly nine tenths of them present only once. V lost 0 bases and J lost 1, with 11 bases in between. Germline CDR1 is SGHNT and CDR2 is YYREEE (reference sequence). The CDR3 totals 16 residues. These data originate in a study of T cell changes during pregnancy in multiple sclerosis. This chain connects TRBV5-4 to TRBJ2-1; D remains ambiguous. The starting material was CD4+ T cells from peripheral blood mononuclear cells, obtained in the third trimester of pregnancy. This TCR was recovered from a female donor in good health, enrolled as a control in a pregnancy study. In DNA, the CDR3 is TGTGCCAGCAGCTTGGAAGCCTCGTCATCCTACAATGAGCAGTTCTTC. Translating gives CASSLEASSSYNEQFF.